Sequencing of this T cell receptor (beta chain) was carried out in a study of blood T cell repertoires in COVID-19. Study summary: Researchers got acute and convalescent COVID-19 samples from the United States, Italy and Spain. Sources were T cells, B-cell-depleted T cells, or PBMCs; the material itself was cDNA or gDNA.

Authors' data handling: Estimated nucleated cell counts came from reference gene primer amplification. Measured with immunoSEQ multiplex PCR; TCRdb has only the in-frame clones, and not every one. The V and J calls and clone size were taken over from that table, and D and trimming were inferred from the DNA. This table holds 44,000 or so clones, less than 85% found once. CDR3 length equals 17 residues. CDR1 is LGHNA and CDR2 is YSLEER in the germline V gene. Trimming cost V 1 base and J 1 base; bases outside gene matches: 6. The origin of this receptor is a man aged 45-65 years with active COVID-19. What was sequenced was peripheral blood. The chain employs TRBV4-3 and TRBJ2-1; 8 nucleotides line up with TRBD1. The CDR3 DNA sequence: TGCGCCAGCAGCCAAGGGACAGGGTACGAGTCCTACAATGAGCAGTTCTTC. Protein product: CASSQGTGYESYNEQFF.